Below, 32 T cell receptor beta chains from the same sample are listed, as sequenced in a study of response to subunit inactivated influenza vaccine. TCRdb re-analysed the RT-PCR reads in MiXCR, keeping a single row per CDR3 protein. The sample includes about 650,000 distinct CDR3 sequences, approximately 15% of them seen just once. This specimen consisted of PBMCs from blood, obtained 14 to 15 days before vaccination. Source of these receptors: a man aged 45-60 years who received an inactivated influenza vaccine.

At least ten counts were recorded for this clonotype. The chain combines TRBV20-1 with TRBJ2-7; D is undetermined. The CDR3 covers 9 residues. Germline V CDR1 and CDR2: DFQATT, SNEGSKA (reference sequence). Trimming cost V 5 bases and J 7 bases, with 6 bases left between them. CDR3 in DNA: TGCAGTGCTGGGGTTGAGCAGTACTTC. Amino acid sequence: CSAGVEQYF.

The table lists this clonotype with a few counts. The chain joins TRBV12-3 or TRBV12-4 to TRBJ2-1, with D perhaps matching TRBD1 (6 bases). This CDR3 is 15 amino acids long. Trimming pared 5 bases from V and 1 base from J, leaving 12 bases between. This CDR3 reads CASSPRQASYNEQFF. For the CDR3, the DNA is TGTGCCAGCAGTCCACGACAGGCGTCCTACAATGAGCAGTTCTTC.

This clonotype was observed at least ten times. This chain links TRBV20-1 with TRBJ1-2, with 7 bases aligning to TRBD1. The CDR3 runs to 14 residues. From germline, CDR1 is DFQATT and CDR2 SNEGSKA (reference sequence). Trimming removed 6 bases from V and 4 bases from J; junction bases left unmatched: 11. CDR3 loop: CSATRTGISYGYTF. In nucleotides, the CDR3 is TGCAGTGCAACCCGGACAGGAATTAGCTATGGCTACACCTTC.

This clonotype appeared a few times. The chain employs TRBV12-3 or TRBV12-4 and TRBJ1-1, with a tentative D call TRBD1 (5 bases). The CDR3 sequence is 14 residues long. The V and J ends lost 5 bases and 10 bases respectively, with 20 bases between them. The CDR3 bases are TGTGCCAGCAGTCTCTCCGGGGGGTTTGGGGTAGCTTTCTTT. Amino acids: CASSLSGGFGVAFF.

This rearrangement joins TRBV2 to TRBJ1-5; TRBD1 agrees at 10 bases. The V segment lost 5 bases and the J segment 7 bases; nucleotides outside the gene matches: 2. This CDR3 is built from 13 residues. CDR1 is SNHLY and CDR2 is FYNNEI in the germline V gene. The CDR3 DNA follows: TGTGCCAGCAGTTGGGACAGGGGACAGCCCCAGCATTTT. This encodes CASSWDRGQPQHF.

CDR3 nucleotides: TGTGCCAGCAGCAATGGGCTAGCGGGAGCGGAGGAGCAGTACTTC. Translating gives CASSNGLAGAEEQYF. This chain connects TRBV21-1 to TRBJ2-7; the table's D call TRBD2 went unverified against the DNA. TRBV21-1 is annotated as a pseudogene. The CDR3 runs 15 residues.

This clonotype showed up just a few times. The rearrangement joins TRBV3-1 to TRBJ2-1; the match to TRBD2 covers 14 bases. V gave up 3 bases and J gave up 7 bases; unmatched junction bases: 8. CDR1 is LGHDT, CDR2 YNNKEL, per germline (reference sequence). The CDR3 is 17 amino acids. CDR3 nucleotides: TGTGCCAGCAGCCAGGGGACTAGCGGGGGCTCAAGGAATGAGCAGTTCTTC. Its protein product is CASSQGTSGGSRNEQFF.

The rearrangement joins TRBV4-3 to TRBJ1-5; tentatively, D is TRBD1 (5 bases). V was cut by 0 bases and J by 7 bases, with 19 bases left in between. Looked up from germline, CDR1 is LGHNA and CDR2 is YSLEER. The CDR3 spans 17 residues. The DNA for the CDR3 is TGCGCCAGCAGCCAAGATCGATCGGGGGGTTCGTACCAGCCCCAGCATTTT. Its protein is CASSQDRSGGSYQPQHF.

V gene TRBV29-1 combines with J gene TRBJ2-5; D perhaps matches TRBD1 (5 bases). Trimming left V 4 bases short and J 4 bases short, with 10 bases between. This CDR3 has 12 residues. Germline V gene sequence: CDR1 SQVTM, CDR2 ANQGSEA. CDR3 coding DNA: TGCAGCGTTGGCAGGGTAGGAGAGACCCAGTACTTC. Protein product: CSVGRVGETQYF.

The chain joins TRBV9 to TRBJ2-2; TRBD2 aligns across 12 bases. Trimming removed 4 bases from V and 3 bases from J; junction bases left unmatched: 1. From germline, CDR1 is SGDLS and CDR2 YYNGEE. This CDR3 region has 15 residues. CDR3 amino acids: CASSSSGRDTGELFF. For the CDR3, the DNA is TGTGCCAGCAGCTCTAGCGGGAGGGACACCGGGGAGCTGTTTTTT.

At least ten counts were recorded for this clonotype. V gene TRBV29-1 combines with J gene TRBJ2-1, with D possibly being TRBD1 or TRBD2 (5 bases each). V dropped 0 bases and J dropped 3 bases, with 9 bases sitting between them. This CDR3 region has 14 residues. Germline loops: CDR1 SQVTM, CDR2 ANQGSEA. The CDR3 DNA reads TGCAGCGTTGAAGATAGGGACGGCTACAATGAGCAGTTCTTC. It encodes CSVEDRDGYNEQFF.

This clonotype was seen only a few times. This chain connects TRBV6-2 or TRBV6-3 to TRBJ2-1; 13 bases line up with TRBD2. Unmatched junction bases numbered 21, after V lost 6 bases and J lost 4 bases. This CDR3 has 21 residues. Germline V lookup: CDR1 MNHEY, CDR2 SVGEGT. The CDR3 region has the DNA TGTGCCAGCAGCCCTCATACAGGGGCTGTACTAGCGGGAGGGCCGTACAATGAGCAGTTCTTC. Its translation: CASSPHTGAVLAGGPYNEQFF.

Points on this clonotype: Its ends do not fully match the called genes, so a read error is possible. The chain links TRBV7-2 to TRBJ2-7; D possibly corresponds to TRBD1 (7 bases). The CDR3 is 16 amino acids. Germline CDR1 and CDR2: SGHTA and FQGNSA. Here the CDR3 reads CATSLAPTGRFYEQYF. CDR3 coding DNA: TGTGCCACCAGCTTAGCTCCGACAGGGAGGTTCTACGAGCAGTACTTC.

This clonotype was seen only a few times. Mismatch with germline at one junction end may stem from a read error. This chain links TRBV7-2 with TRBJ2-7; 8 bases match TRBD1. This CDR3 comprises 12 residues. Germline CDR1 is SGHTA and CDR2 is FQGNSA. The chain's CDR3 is CASSNPLGQGFF. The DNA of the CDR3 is TGTGCCAGCAGCAATCCACTCGGACAGGGATTCTTC. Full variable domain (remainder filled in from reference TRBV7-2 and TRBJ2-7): GAGVSQSPSNKVTEKGKDVELRCDPISGHTALYWYRQSLGQGLEFLIYFQGNSAPDKSGLPSDRFSAERTGGSVSTLTIQRTQQEDSAVYLCASSNPLGQGFFGPGTRLTVT.

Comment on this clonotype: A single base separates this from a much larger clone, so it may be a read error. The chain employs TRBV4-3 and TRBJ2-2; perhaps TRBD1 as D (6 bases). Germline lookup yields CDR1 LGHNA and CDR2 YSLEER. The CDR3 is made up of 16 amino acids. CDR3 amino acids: CTSSQETGSNTGELFF. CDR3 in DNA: TGCACCAGCAGCCAAGAGACAGGTTCGAACACCGGGGAGCTGTTTTTT.

CDR3 DNA sequence: TGTGCCACCAGCAGAAGGAGGGGCTCTAGCGGGACCCACAATGAGCAGTTCTTC. Its translation is CATSRRRGSSGTHNEQFF. V usage is TRBV15 and J usage is TRBJ2-1; 9 bases are a match to TRBD2. The CDR3 loop spans 18 amino acids. Unmatched junction bases numbered 13, after V lost 2 bases and J lost 5 bases. Germline CDR1 reads LNHNV; CDR2 reads YYDKDF (reference sequence).

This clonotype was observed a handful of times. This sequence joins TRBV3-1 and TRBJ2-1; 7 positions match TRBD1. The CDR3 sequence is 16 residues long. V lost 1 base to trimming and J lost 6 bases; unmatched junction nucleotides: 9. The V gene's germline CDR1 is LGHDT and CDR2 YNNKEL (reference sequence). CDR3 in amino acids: CASSQGSGGPPNEQFF. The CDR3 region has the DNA TGTGCCAGCAGCCAAGGGTCAGGGGGACCACCCAATGAGCAGTTCTTC.

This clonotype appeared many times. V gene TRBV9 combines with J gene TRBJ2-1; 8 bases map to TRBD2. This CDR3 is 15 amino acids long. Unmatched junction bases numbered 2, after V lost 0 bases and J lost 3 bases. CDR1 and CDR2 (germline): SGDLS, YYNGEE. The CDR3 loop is CASSVELADYNEQFF. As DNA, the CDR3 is TGTGCCAGCAGCGTAGAACTAGCGGACTACAATGAGCAGTTCTTC.

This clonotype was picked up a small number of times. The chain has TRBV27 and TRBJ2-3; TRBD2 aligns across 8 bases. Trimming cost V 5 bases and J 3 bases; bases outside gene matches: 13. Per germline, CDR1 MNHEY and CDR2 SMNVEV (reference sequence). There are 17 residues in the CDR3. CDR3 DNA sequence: TGTGCCAGCAGTCGCTCCAGTAGCGGGAACCCTACAGATACGCAGTATTTT. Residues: CASSRSSSGNPTDTQYF.

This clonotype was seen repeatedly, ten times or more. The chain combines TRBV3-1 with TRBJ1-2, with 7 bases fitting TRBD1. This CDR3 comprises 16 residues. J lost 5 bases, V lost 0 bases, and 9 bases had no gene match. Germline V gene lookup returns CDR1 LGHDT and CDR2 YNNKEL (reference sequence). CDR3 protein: CASSQESRQGGYGYTF. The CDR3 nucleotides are TGTGCCAGCAGCCAAGAGAGTCGGCAGGGGGGTTATGGCTACACCTTC.

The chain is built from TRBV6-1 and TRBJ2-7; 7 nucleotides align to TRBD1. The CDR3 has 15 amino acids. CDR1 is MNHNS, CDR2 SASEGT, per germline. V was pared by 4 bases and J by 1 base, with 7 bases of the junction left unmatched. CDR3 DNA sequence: TGTGCCAGCAGTGTGCGTCAGGGGGAATCCTACGAGCAGTACTTC. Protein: CASSVRQGESYEQYF.

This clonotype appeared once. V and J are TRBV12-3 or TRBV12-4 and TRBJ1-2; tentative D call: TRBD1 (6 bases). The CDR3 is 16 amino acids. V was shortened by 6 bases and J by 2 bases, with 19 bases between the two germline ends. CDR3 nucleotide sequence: TGTGCCAGCAGCCCCACCCGGGACAAGGGAAACTATGGCTACACCTTC. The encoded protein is CASSPTRDKGNYGYTF.

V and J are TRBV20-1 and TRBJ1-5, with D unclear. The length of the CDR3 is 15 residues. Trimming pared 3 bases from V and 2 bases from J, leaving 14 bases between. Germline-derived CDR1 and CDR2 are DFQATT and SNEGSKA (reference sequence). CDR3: CSARSDKGCNQPQHF. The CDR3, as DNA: TGCAGTGCTAGGTCCGACAAGGGCTGCAATCAGCCCCAGCATTTT.

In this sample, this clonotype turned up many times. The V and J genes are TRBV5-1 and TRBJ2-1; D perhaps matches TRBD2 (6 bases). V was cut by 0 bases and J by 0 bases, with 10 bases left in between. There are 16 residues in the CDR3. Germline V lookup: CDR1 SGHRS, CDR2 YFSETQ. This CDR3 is CASSLERAGSYNEQFF. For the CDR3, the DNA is TGCGCCAGCAGCTTGGAGCGGGCAGGCTCCTACAATGAGCAGTTCTTC.

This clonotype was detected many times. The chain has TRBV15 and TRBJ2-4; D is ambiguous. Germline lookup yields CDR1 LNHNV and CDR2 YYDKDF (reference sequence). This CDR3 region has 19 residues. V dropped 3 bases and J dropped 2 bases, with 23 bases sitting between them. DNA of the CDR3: TGTGCCACCAGCAGCCTAATACCTGACACCCCTTTTACCAAAAACATTCAGTACTTC. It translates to CATSSLIPDTPFTKNIQYF.

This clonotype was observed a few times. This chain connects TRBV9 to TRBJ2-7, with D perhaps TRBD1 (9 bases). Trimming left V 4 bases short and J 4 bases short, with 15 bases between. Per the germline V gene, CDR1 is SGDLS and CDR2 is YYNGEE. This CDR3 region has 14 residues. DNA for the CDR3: TGTGCCAGCAGCTCGGGGGGGACAGGGTACGAGCAGTACTTC. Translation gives CASSSGGTGYEQYF.

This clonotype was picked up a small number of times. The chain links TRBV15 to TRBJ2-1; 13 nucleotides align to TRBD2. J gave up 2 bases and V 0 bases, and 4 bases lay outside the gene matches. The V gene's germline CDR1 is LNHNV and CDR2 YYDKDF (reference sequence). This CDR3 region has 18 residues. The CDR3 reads CATSRDGTSGTPYNEQFF. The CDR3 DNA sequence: TGTGCCACCAGCAGAGATGGGACTAGCGGGACCCCCTACAATGAGCAGTTCTTC.

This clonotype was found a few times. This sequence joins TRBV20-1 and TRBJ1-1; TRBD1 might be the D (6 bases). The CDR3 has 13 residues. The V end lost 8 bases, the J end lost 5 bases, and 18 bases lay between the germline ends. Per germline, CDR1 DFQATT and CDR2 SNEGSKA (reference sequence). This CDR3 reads CSPTYRVVTEAFF. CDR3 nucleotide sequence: TGCAGTCCGACCTACAGGGTGGTGACTGAAGCTTTCTTT.

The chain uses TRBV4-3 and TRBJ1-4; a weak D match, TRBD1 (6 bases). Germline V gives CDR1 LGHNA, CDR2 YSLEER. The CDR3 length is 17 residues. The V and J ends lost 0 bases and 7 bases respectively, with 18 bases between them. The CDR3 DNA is TGCGCCAGCAGCCAAGAAAGAGTATCAGGGGCGGGTGAAAAACTGTTTTTT. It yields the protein CASSQERVSGAGEKLFF.

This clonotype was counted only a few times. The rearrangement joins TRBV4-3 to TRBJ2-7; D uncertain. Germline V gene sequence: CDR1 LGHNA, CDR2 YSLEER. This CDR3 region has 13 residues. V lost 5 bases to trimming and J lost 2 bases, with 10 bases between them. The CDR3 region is CASSVSLPYEQYF. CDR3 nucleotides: TGCGCCAGCAGCGTCTCACTCCCCTACGAGCAGTACTTC.

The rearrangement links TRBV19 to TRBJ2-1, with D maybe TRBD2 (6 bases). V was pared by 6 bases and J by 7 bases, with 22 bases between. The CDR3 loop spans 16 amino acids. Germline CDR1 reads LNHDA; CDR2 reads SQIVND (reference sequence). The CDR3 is CASRKRPRDSFNEQFF. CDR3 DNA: TGTGCCAGTAGGAAGAGGCCCCGGGACTCCTTTAATGAGCAGTTCTTC.

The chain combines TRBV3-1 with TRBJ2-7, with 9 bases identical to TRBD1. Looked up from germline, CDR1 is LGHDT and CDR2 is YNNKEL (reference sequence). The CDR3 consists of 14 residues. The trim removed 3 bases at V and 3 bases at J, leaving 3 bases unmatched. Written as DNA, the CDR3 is TGTGCCAGCAGCCACTCGGACAGGGGCTACGAGCAGTACTTC. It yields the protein CASSHSDRGYEQYF.